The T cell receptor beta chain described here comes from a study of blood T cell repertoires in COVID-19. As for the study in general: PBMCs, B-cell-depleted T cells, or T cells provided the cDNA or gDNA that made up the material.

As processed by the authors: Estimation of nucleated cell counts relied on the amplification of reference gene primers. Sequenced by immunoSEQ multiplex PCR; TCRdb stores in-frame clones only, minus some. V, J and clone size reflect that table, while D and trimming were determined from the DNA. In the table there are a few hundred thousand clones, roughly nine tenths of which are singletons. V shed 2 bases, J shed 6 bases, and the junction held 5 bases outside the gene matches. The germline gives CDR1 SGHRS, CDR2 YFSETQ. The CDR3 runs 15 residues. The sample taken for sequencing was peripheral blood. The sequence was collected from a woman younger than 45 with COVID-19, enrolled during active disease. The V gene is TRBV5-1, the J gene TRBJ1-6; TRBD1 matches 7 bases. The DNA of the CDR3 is TGCGCCAGCAGCTTATCCCGGGACAGTAATTCACCCCTCCACTTT. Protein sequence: CASSLSRDSNSPLHF.